The rows below give T cell receptor beta chains drawn from one sample of a study of blood T cell repertoires in COVID-19. Here immunoSEQ multiplex PCR was the method, and the copy in TCRdb shows in-frame clones only, minus some. In the table there are about 160,000 clones, about 80% of which are singletons. Input material: PBMCs or T cells enriched from blood (not recorded which). These receptors were collected from a woman aged 55 to 70 who had recovered from COVID-19. Each CDR3 is given with its conserved first and last residue. D genes are given only for firm matches. Clone size, where shown, is once, few, many, or a class for clones that have expanded.

j_gene,len,d_gene,v_gene,abundance,CDR3aa,CDR3nt
TRBJ2-5,16,TRBD1,TRBV19,once,CASSPIRGTDQETQYF,TGTGCCAGTAGTCCCATCAGGGGGACAGACCAAGAGACCCAGTACTTC
TRBJ2-5,15,TRBD2,TRBV9,.,CASSATSGAQETQYF,TGTGCCAGCAGCGCGACTAGCGGGGCCCAAGAGACCCAGTACTTC
TRBJ2-1,14,TRBD1,TRBV11-2,few,CASSGDRVGNEQFF,TGTGCCAGCAGCGGGGACAGGGTAGGCAATGAGCAGTTCTTC
TRBJ1-5,13,TRBD1,TRBV29-1,few,CSVGGQGGQPQHF,TGCAGCGTAGGTGGGCAGGGGGGTCAGCCCCAGCATTTT
TRBJ1-1,13,TRBD1,TRBV30,.,CAWGLGGHTEAFF,TGTGCCTGGGGGTTAGGGGGCCACACTGAAGCTTTCTTT
TRBJ1-1,14,.,TRBV6-5,.,CASSYRGGSTEAFF,TGTGCCAGCAGTTATAGGGGCGGTAGCACTGAAGCTTTCTTT
TRBJ2-1,13,.,TRBV6-5,once,CASSLGQYNEQFF,TGTGCCAGCAGCCTTGGACAGTACAATGAGCAGTTCTTC
TRBJ1-1,13,TRBD1,TRBV2,once,CAGVRGLGTEAFF,TGTGCCGGTGTGAGGGGGCTGGGCACTGAAGCTTTCTTT
TRBJ2-7,15,.,TRBV29-1,.,CSVEDGRGGTYEQYF,TGCAGCGTTGAAGATGGTCGGGGAGGCACCTACGAGCAGTACTTC
TRBJ2-5,14,TRBD1,TRBV5-1,.,CASSNSGGAETQYF,TGCGCCAGCAGCAACTCAGGGGGCGCAGAGACCCAGTACTTC
TRBJ1-3,15,.,TRBV2,.,CASSDHRISGNTIYF,TGTGCCAGCAGTGACCACAGGATCTCTGGAAACACCATATATTTT
TRBJ1-3,14,.,TRBV29-1,.,CSVEPGITGNTIYF,TGCAGCGTTGAACCCGGGATAACGGGAAACACCATATATTTT
TRBJ2-3,17,TRBD2,TRBV3-1/TRBV3-2,.,CASSQDTLAGPRVTQYF,TGTGCCAGCAGCCAAGATACGCTAGCGGGCCCCCGGGTTACGCAGTATTTT
TRBJ1-1,17,TRBD1,TRBV5-1,.,CASSYGGTGGMNTEAFF,TGCGCCAGCAGCTACGGAGGGACAGGGGGAATGAACACTGAAGCTTTCTTT
TRBJ2-1,14,TRBD2,TRBV7-3,.,CASSPGLAGDEQFF,TGTGCCAGCAGCCCTGGACTAGCGGGCGATGAGCAGTTCTTC
TRBJ2-7,11,.,TRBV20-1,once,CSARDMYEQYF,TGCAGTGCTAGGGACATGTACGAGCAGTACTTC
TRBJ1-1,15,.,TRBV6-1,.,CASSERWGADTEAFF,TGTGCCAGCAGTGAAAGGTGGGGAGCGGACACTGAAGCTTTCTTT
TRBJ1-2,12,TRBD1,TRBV29-1,once,CSADRVLEGYTF,TGCAGCGCCGACAGGGTGCTTGAGGGCTACACCTTC
TRBJ2-7,14,TRBD1,TRBV29-1,few,CSPRQGDGLGEQYF,TGCAGCCCAAGACAGGGCGACGGTTTGGGAGAGCAGTACTTC
TRBJ1-2,15,.,TRBV19,few,CASSITGGDPSGYTF,TGTGCCAGTAGTATAACTGGGGGGGACCCGAGCGGCTACACCTTC
TRBJ1-1,17,.,TRBV3-1/TRBV3-2,.,CASSQGWAQNLNTEAFF,TGTGCCAGCAGCCAAGGATGGGCCCAGAATTTGAACACTGAAGCTTTCTTT
TRBJ1-1,15,.,TRBV25-1,.,CASSDPAGGSPEAFF,TGTGCCAGCAGTGACCCTGCGGGGGGTTCCCCTGAAGCTTTCTTT
TRBJ1-6,13,.,TRBV2,.,CASSPPGDSPLHF,TGTGCCAGCAGTCCCCCGGGGGATTCACCCCTCCACTTT
TRBJ1-1,13,.,TRBV4-1,.,CASSQGANTEAFF,TGCGCCAGCAGCCAAGGGGCGAACACTGAAGCTTTCTTT
TRBJ1-4,15,.,TRBV7-8,.,CASSFQTGKNEKLFF,TGTGCCAGCAGCTTCCAGACAGGAAAAAATGAAAAACTGTTTTTT
TRBJ1-3,18,TRBD1,TRBV18,.,CASSPGTGGRSSGNTIYF,TGTGCCAGCTCACCCGGGACAGGGGGCCGAAGCTCTGGAAACACCATATATTTT
TRBJ1-6,15,TRBD1,TRBV3-1/TRBV3-2,.,CASSQGTGSNSPLHF,TGTGCCAGCAGCCAGGGGACAGGGAGTAATTCACCCCTCCACTTT
TRBJ1-5,15,.,TRBV19,.,CASSISHLSNQPQHF,TGTGCCAGTAGTATATCACATCTTAGCAATCAGCCCCAGCATTTT
TRBJ1-2,12,.,TRBV20-1,.,CSASIANYGYTF,TGCAGTGCTAGTATCGCTAACTATGGCTACACCTTC
TRBJ1-2,11,.,TRBV20-1,once,CSARVQNGYTF,TGCAGTGCTAGGGTACAGAATGGCTACACCTTC
TRBJ2-2,15,.,TRBV4-2,.,CASSQAPGDTGELFF,TGTGCCAGCAGCCAAGCCCCCGGGGACACCGGGGAGCTGTTTTTT
TRBJ1-1,14,.,TRBV7-2,.,CASRFSQGSTEAFF,TGTGCCAGCAGATTTTCACAGGGATCCACTGAAGCTTTCTTT
TRBJ2-3,18,.,TRBV1,.,CTSSPRLAGGFNTDTQYF,TGCACCAGCAGCCCCCGACTAGCGGGGGGGTTCAACACAGATACGCAGTATTTT
TRBJ1-5,13,.,TRBV19,.,CASSPTAYQPQHF,TGTGCCAGTAGCCCGACAGCGTATCAGCCCCAGCATTTT
TRBJ1-4,16,.,TRBV5-1,.,CASSLGWNEVGEKLFF,TGCGCCAGCAGCTTGGGATGGAATGAGGTCGGTGAAAAACTGTTTTTT
TRBJ2-5,15,TRBD2,TRBV6-5,.,CASRALGLAQETQYF,TGTGCCAGCAGGGCGTTGGGACTAGCCCAAGAGACCCAGTACTTC
TRBJ1-6,15,TRBD1,TRBV19,.,CASSIPGQNNSPLHF,TGTGCCAGTAGTATCCCGGGACAGAATAATTCACCCCTCCACTTT
TRBJ2-6,16,.,TRBV5-1,.,CASSLGSGAGANVLTF,TGCGCCAGCAGCTTGGGGTCGGGGGCTGGGGCCAACGTCCTGACTTTC